The clone carrying this T cell receptor beta chain was seen many times. The data were obtained in a study of T cells in Graves' hyperthyroidism and ophthalmopathy. In germline, CDR1 is SQVTM, CDR2 ANQGSEA. The CDR3 has 13 residues. V was clipped by 7 bases and J by 3 bases, with 16 bases between them. Regions amplified from RNA transcripts were the TCR beta CDR3 regions. Using the HTBI primer set, a first-round RT-PCR was run on the TCR CDR3. TCRdb reprocessed the multiplex PCR reads via MiXCR and lists one record per CDR3 protein. Found here are nearly 750,000 distinct CDR3 sequences, approximately 40% of them singletons; the top ten hold around 30%.

V and J are TRBV29-1 and TRBJ2-7; possibly TRBD2 for D (6 bases). Sequencing was carried out using blood. This receptor was identified in a middle-aged woman with Graves' hyperthyroidism. Written as DNA, the CDR3 is TGCAGCGCAAACCGGGACTCAGACTACGAGCAGTACTTC. It is translated as CSANRDSDYEQYF.